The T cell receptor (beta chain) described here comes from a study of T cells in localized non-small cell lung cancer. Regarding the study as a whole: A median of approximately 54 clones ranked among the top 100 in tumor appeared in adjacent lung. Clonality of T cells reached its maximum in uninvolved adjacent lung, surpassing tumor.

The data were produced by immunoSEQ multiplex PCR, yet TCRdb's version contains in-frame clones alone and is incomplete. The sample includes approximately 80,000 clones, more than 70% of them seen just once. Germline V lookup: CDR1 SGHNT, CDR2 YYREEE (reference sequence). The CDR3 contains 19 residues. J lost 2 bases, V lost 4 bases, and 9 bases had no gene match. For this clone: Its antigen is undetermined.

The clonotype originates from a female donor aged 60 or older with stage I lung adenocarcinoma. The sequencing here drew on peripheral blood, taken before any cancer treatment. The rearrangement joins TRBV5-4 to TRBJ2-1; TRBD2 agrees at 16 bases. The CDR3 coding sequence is TGTGCCAGCAGCCCCACCGGGACTAGCGGGAGGGGGCCCTACAATGAGCAGTTCTTC. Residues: CASSPTGTSGRGPYNEQFF.